This T cell receptor beta chain originates from a study of Ad26.COV2.S vaccination and SARS-CoV-2 variants. V was cut by 3 bases and J by 0 bases, with 8 bases left in between. The CDR3 is 14 amino acids. CDR1 SEHNR and CDR2 FQNEAQ come from the germline V gene (reference sequence). Assay: immunoSEQ multiplex PCR; the TCRdb copy retains only in-frame clones and omits some. The sample records more than 300,000 clones, roughly nine tenths being singletons. Treatment in this sample: roughly 18 received Ad26.COV2.S at low or high dose, single or two shots; about five received placebo; per-sample allocation not given. Collection of the samples took place on day 63 after the first injection of vaccine or placebo.

This clonotype was obtained from a person between 18 and 65 years old who received the Ad26.COV2.S COVID-19 vaccine or a placebo. This chain uses TRBV7-9 with TRBJ2-5; tentative D call: TRBD1 (6 bases). The starting material was peripheral blood, obtained in a trial of Ad26.COV2.S vaccine versus placebo. The CDR3 nucleotides read TGTGCCAGCAGCTTGAGGGGGAACCAAGAGACCCAGTACTTC. Encoded protein: CASSLRGNQETQYF.